This TCR beta chain was recorded in a study of blood T cell repertoires in COVID-19 (dated by TCRdb to 2020 to 2022). About the study as a whole: The collaborator samples originated in the United States, Italy and Spain and spanned the acute and convalescent phases of COVID-19. Sample metadata almost always included a de-identified subject ID, COVID-19 status, age in years and sex. The dataset comprised deeply sampled blood TCRbeta repertoires from subjects exposed to, actively infected with, or recovered from COVID-19. Where available, HLA class I and class II types were obtained from metadata supplied by the sample provider rather than from assay-based typing. The samples were drawn from the first 160 participants of the ongoing ImmuneRACE study and from under 1,500 subjects provided by 6 global collaborators. The repertoires were made available in a free public database intended to serve as a resource for research on the immune response to SARS-CoV-2. The prospective study material was composed of cDNA or gDNA derived from T cells, B-cell-depleted T cells, or PBMCs.

The immunoSEQ Assay, a bias-controlled multiplex PCR, was used to amplify TCRbeta CDR3 regions from genomic DNA. The paper's data handling went like this. Within the assay, amplification of reference gene primers was used to estimate how many nucleated cells each sample contained. To quantify the absolute abundance of each unique TCRbeta CDR3 rearrangement, sequence reads were collapsed and filtered. For each sample, productive Simpson clonality was calculated as the square root of Simpson's diversity index over productive rearrangements. This immuneACCESS table, as held by TCRdb, lists in-frame sequences with V and J called but not all clones. Of the missing ones, under half trace to an unresolved V gene in checked studies; the others have no known cause. V and J calls and clone size are given by that table; D and trimming were obtained from the DNA. The sample table records 180,000 or so clones; roughly 84% of these occur just once. The leading ten clones occupy around 7% of the sample.

Overall results and qualifications from the work: The quantity of clinical and demographic metadata differed by source and by participant and was supplied without curation.

Concerning this clone: The antigen it recognizes is unknown. Per-nucleotide qualities are absent, and no much larger clonotype sits a single base away.

The germline V gene sets CDR1 to KGHSH and CDR2 to LQKENI. Relative to germline, V is missing 3 bases and J is missing 4 bases, with 3 bases of the junction outside any gene match. The CDR3 has 14 amino acids, counting the end cysteine and phenylalanine. Only the CDR3 portion is preserved as DNA: 42 bases, with reading frame beginning at the first base. In Seattle, one collaborating source enrolled patients while the infection was active and tracked those patients longitudinally over the course of disease. The collaborating institutions used their own protocols to collect whole blood in K2EDTA tubes. Collaborator samples were shipped for TCRbeta analysis as frozen whole blood, isolated PBMCs, or DNA extracted from either sample type.

The sequence joins TRBV18 to TRBJ1-5; 7 bases in between match TRBD1. Sequenced sample: peripheral blood. The clonotype originates from a woman between 40 and 55 years old with COVID-19, enrolled during active disease. The CDR3: CASSPGQNNQPQHF. The DNA sequence follows: TGTGCCAGCTCACCGGGACAGAATAATCAGCCCCAGCATTTT.